Each of the 30 T cell receptor beta chains below was sequenced from the same sample in a study of shared clonotypes between healthy human individuals. TCRdb's copy holds only in-frame clones and misses some; the assay was immunoSEQ multiplex PCR. Counted here are fewer than 650,000 clones, about 79% occurring once; the ten biggest clones make up approximately 12%. Sequencing input: PBMCs. The receptors here all came from a woman aged 35 to 49 in good health. Some clones in this sample may be carry-over from other donors' samples.

This chain connects TRBV30 to TRBJ1-5; D gene uncertain. Germline values: CDR1 GTSNPN, CDR2 SVGIG (reference sequence). Trimming removed 0 bases at V and 4 bases at J, with 7 bases between. The length of the CDR3 is 13 residues. The CDR3 reads CAWSVLGNQPQHF. The CDR3 nucleotides read TGTGCCTGGAGTGTACTGGGGAATCAGCCCCAGCATTTT. Looking up the rest from reference TRBV30 and TRBJ1-5 gives the full variable domain: SQTIHQWPATLVQPVGSPLSLECTVEGTSNPNLYWYRQAAGRGLQLLFYSVGIGQISSEVPQNLSASRPQDRQFILSSKKLLLSDSGFYLCAWSVLGNQPQHFGDGTRLSIL.

The chain couples TRBV23-1 to TRBJ2-1, with 9 nucleotides matching TRBD2. TRBV23-1 is marked as an open reading frame, function uncertain. The CDR3 runs 16 residues. Trimming cost V 4 bases and J 3 bases; bases outside gene matches: 7. CDR3 region: CASSRRTSADYNEQFF. CDR3 sequence (DNA): TGCGCCAGCAGTCGACGGACTAGCGCAGACTACAATGAGCAGTTCTTC.

The V and J genes are TRBV7-2 and TRBJ2-7; possibly TRBD1 for D (6 bases). Trimming took 4 bases from V and 2 from J, leaving 9 bases between them. Germline CDR1 and CDR2: SGHTA and FQGNSA. The CDR3 length is 13 residues. CDR3 coding DNA: TGTGCCAGCAGCTCTGGACAGACCTACGAGCAGTACTTC. Translated: CASSSGQTYEQYF.

The genes are TRBV5-4 and TRBJ2-2; 10 bases fit TRBD2. With 0 bases clipped from V and 4 bases from J, the junction kept 6 bases outside the gene matches. The CDR3 is 17 residues long. Germline CDR1 SGHNT, CDR2 YYREEE (reference sequence). The DNA for the CDR3 is TGTGCCAGCAGCTTGGCGGGGGGGACTAGCGCCACCGGGGAGCTGTTTTTT. It specifies CASSLAGGTSATGELFF.

The rearrangement uses TRBV18 and TRBJ1-6; no firm D call. With 3 bases removed from V and 8 bases from J, the gap between germline ends came to 11 bases. CDR3 size: 14 residues. Germline V gene data show CDR1 as KGHSH and CDR2 as LQKENI. The CDR3 nucleotides are TGTGCCAGCTCACCCCCGGGAGGATATTCACCCCTCCACTTT. Translation gives CASSPPGGYSPLHF.

This chain links TRBV13 with TRBJ1-1, with D maybe TRBD1 (5 bases). The CDR3 sequence is 14 residues long. From germline, CDR1 is PRHDT and CDR2 FYEKMQ (reference sequence). Trimming removed 5 bases at V and 3 bases at J, with 13 bases between. CDR3 nucleotides: TGTGCCAGCAGCCCGGGGGTAAGGGACACTGAAGCTTTCTTT. Translating it yields CASSPGVRDTEAFF.

For this clone: Compared with germline, one end of the junction differs, possibly owing to a read error. The CDR3 protein is CASSLQSGGGATEAFF. The CDR3 nucleotides read TGTGCTAGCAGCTTACAAAGCGGCGGGGGCGCGACTGAAGCTTTCTTT. The genes are TRBV7-7 and TRBJ1-1; a possible D gene is TRBD1 (6 bases). CDR3 size: 16 residues. Germline values: CDR1 SSHAT, CDR2 FNYEAQ (reference sequence).

The J gene is TRBJ1-2, the V gene TRBV19, with D perhaps matching TRBD1 (5 bases). The CDR3 runs 13 residues. Deletions cut 7 bases from V and 6 bases from J, with 15 bases between. CDR1 and CDR2 from the germline V gene are LNHDA and SQIVND (reference sequence). CDR3 sequence reads: CASTNTGWDGYTF. CDR3 DNA: TGTGCCAGTACTAATACAGGTTGGGATGGCTACACCTTC.

This clone showed up just a few times. The J gene is TRBJ2-1, the V gene TRBV28; D is ambiguous. In germline, CDR1 is MDHEN, CDR2 SYDVKM. V lost 4 bases, J lost 2 bases, and 3 bases lay in between. CDR3 length equals 12 residues. The CDR3 spells CASSSPYNEQFF. The CDR3 nucleotides read TGTGCCAGCAGTTCCCCCTACAATGAGCAGTTCTTC.

This clone was seen more than once but under ten times. The chain has TRBV2 and TRBJ1-1; D call uncertain. This CDR3 has 11 amino acids. V was cut by 2 bases and J by 6 bases, with 4 bases left in between. CDR1 is SNHLY and CDR2 is FYNNEI in the germline V gene. The CDR3 DNA is TGTGCCAGCAGTGAATACGCTGAAGCTTTCTTT. Translation: CASSEYAEAFF.

The rearrangement links TRBV7-9 to TRBJ1-5; the D is unclear. Trimming cost V 4 bases and J 7 bases, with 17 bases left between them. Germline V gene data show CDR1 as SEHNR and CDR2 as FQNEAQ (reference sequence). The CDR3 runs to 15 residues. The CDR3 DNA reads as TGTGCCAGCAGCTCAGGCGGAGGGTCAGACCAGCCCCAGCATTTT. Translating it yields CASSSGGGSDQPQHF. The full variable domain, its missing parts supplied by reference TRBV7-9 and TRBJ1-5, is DTGVSQNPRHKITKRGQNVTFRCDPISEHNRLYWYRQTLGQGPEFLTYFQNEAQLEKSRLLSDRFSAERPKGSFSTLEIQRTEQGDSAMYLCASSSGGGSDQPQHFGDGTRLSIL.

The J gene is TRBJ2-1, the V gene TRBV18; 7 bases fit TRBD1. V lost 6 bases, J lost 4 bases, and 3 bases stayed unmatched. The germline V gene encodes CDR1 KGHSH and CDR2 LQKENI. CDR3 length: 13 residues. The CDR3 protein is CASSIQGYNEQFF. CDR3 bases: TGTGCCAGCTCTATACAGGGGTACAATGAGCAGTTCTTC.

The rearrangement links TRBV4-3 to TRBJ2-7; D could derive from TRBD1 or TRBD2 (5 bases each). The germline V gene encodes CDR1 LGHNA and CDR2 YSLEER. Trimming stripped 3 bases from V and 3 bases from J, with 9 bases between. There are 13 residues in the CDR3. CDR3 sequence: CASSQGTDYEQYF. CDR3 DNA sequence: TGCGCCAGCAGCCAGGGGACCGACTACGAGCAGTACTTC.

This clone was seen more than once but under ten times. The rearrangement links TRBV12-5 to TRBJ2-5, with D perhaps matching TRBD1 or TRBD2 (5 bases each). The CDR3 spans 14 residues. V gave up 6 bases and J gave up 3 bases, with 14 bases separating them. Looked up from germline, CDR1 is LGHNT and CDR2 is FRNRAP. The CDR3 is CASGAGTEEETQYF. The CDR3 DNA reads TGTGCTAGTGGAGCAGGGACGGAAGAAGAGACCCAGTACTTC. The full variable domain, rest sourced from reference TRBV12-5 and TRBJ2-5, is DARVTQTPRHKVTEMGQEVTMRCQPILGHNTVFWYRQTMMQGLELLAYFRNRAPLDDSGMPKDRFSAEMPDATLATLKIQPSEPRDSAVYFCASGAGTEEETQYFGPGTRLLVL.

The chain carries TRBV5-1 and TRBJ2-1; TRBD2 matches at 12 bases. In germline, CDR1 is SGHRS, CDR2 YFSETQ. Trimming removed 2 bases from V and 15 bases from J; junction bases left unmatched: 3. The CDR3 consists of 12 residues. The CDR3 region is CASSLELAGGFF. The CDR3 nucleotides read TGCGCCAGCAGCTTAGAACTAGCGGGAGGGTTCTTC.

This clone was detected many times. This chain links TRBV9 with TRBJ2-3; maybe TRBD1 (6 bases). V was shortened by 0 bases and J by 2 bases, with 10 bases between the two germline ends. In germline, CDR1 is SGDLS, CDR2 YYNGEE. CDR3 length: 15 residues. CDR3 sequence reads: CASSVVKGDTDTQYF. The CDR3 region has the DNA TGTGCCAGCAGCGTAGTAAAGGGGGACACAGATACGCAGTATTTT.

This rearrangement joins TRBV7-6 to TRBJ1-2; unclear D gene. The CDR3 covers 15 residues. Trimming took 1 base from V and 3 from J, leaving 12 bases between them. Germline CDR1 SGHVS, CDR2 FNYEAQ. In DNA form, the CDR3 reads TGTGCCAGCAGCTTAGGTGGTGCGGGTGACTATGGCTACACCTTC. Protein product: CASSLGGAGDYGYTF.

This clone appeared many times. V and J are TRBV30 and TRBJ1-5; D perhaps matches TRBD1 (6 bases). The CDR3 loop spans 16 amino acids. Trimming cost V 2 bases and J 8 bases, with 22 bases left between them. The V gene's germline CDR1 is GTSNPN and CDR2 SVGIG (reference sequence). This CDR3 is CAWSRRDNGWWEPQHF. The CDR3 bases are TGTGCCTGGAGTAGGCGGGACAATGGCTGGTGGGAGCCCCAGCATTTT.

This rearrangement joins TRBV7-5 to TRBJ2-5; the DNA was not used to check the table's D call, TRBD2. TRBV7-5 is a listed pseudogene. The CDR3 totals 13 residues. The CDR3, as DNA: TGTGCCAGAAGCTTAGGTAACTGGGAGACCCAGTACTTC. It yields the protein CARSLGNWETQYF.

CDR3 loop: CASSRDSAPSYNEQFF. In DNA form, the CDR3 reads TGTGCCAGCAGCCGGGACAGCGCACCTTCCTACAATGAGCAGTTCTTC. The rearrangement links TRBV7-7 to TRBJ2-1, with 7 bases identical to TRBD1. The length of the CDR3 is 16 residues. The germline gives CDR1 SSHAT, CDR2 FNYEAQ (reference sequence). After removal of 5 bases from V and 1 base from J, the junction contained 8 bases not matched to a gene.

The V gene is TRBV28, the J gene TRBJ2-1; D unresolved. CDR3 length: 12 amino acids. V was pared by 2 bases and J by 6 bases, with 5 bases between. The germline CDR1 and CDR2 sequences are MDHEN and SYDVKM. The CDR3 here is CASSLRPNEQFF. Written as DNA, the CDR3 is TGTGCCAGCAGTTTAAGACCCAATGAGCAGTTCTTC.

The gene calls are TRBV5-1 and TRBJ2-2; D not resolved. Looked up from germline, CDR1 is SGHRS and CDR2 is YFSETQ. The ends were cut back, 4 bases at V and 3 bases at J, with 10 bases in the middle. The CDR3 runs 14 residues. CDR3 bases: TGCGCCAGCAGCGACTCCCGTTACACCGGGGAGCTGTTTTTT. Amino acid sequence: CASSDSRYTGELFF.

The CDR3 DNA is TGTGCCAGCATCACAGGGGAGGAGGGAGGAAACACCATATATTTT. It is translated as CASITGEEGGNTIYF. The genes are TRBV21-1 and TRBJ1-3; the table's D call, TRBD1, was not checked against the DNA. TRBV21-1 is a pseudogene. The CDR3 sequence is 15 residues long.

V gene TRBV27 combines with J gene TRBJ2-5; tentatively, D is TRBD1 or TRBD2 (7 bases each). CDR3 length: 15 residues. Trimming cost V 6 bases and J 7 bases, with 21 bases left between them. In germline, CDR1 is MNHEY, CDR2 SMNVEV (reference sequence). CDR3 region: CASRKQGGVLPTQYF. The DNA for the CDR3 is TGTGCCAGCAGGAAGCAGGGGGGGGTCCTCCCGACCCAGTACTTC.

Details on this clone: Just one base apart from a much larger clone, this may be a read error. Distinct nucleotide sequences in the sample also encode this CDR3. The rearrangement uses TRBV4-1 and TRBJ1-1; D remains ambiguous. CDR3 size: 14 residues. Germline assignment: CDR1 MGHRA and CDR2 YSYEKL. Trimming removed 2 bases at V and 0 bases at J, with 7 bases between. This chain's CDR3 is CASSQFELNTEAFF. In DNA form, the CDR3 reads TGCGCCAGCAGCCAATTTGAACTGAACACTGAAGCTTTCTTT.

This chain's CDR3 is CASSRERVNTGELFF. In DNA, the CDR3 is TGTGCCAGCAGCCGGGAGCGGGTTAACACCGGGGAGCTGTTTTTT. The gene calls are TRBV28 and TRBJ2-2, with TRBD2 as a possible D gene (6 bases). The CDR3 length is 15 residues. V dropped 6 bases and J dropped 2 bases, with 13 bases sitting between them. The germline CDR1 and CDR2 sequences are MDHEN and SYDVKM.

The chain uses TRBV7-9 and TRBJ2-5; D is perhaps TRBD2 (5 bases). The J call is in doubt because the DNA end fits TRBJ2-7 better. Germline CDR1 reads SEHNR; CDR2 reads FQNEAQ (reference sequence). The CDR3 contains 14 residues. The DNA for the CDR3 is TGTGCCAGCAGCCCCTTTGGGAGCTCCTACGAGCAGTACTTC. Its translation: CASSPFGSSYEQYF.

The rearrangement links TRBV5-5 to TRBJ1-1; possibly TRBD1 for D (6 bases). The CDR3 runs to 16 residues. Per the germline V gene, CDR1 is SGHKS and CDR2 is YYEKEE (reference sequence). V gave up 0 bases and J gave up 2 bases, with 14 bases separating them. The CDR3 nucleotides read TGTGCCAGCAGCTTGGCGGGGGGCCGTCTTAACACTGAAGCTTTCTTT. It is translated as CASSLAGGRLNTEAFF. The whole variable domain, filled in from reference TRBV5-5 and TRBJ1-1, reads DAGVTQSPTHLIKTRGQQVTLRCSPISGHKSVSWYQQVLGQGPQFIFQYYEKEERGRGNFPDRFSARQFPNYSSELNVNALLLGDSALYLCASSLAGGRLNTEAFFGQGTRLTVV.

The V and J genes are TRBV7-2 and TRBJ1-5; D call uncertain. The CDR3 totals 15 residues. The ends were cut back, 1 base at V and 0 bases at J, with 7 bases in the middle. Germline CDR1 and CDR2: SGHTA and FQGNSA. The CDR3 region has the DNA TGTGCCAGCAGCTTAGATGGCTTTAGCAATCAGCCCCAGCATTTT. Amino acid sequence: CASSLDGFSNQPQHF.

The V gene is TRBV9, the J gene TRBJ1-3; the D is unclear. Germline CDR1 is SGDLS and CDR2 is YYNGEE. The CDR3 spans 14 residues. With 4 bases removed from V and 0 bases from J, the gap between germline ends came to 8 bases. CDR3 nucleotides: TGTGCCAGCAGCCCCCAACGCTCTGGAAACACCATATATTTT. It yields the protein CASSPQRSGNTIYF. The whole variable domain, filled in from reference TRBV9 and TRBJ1-3, reads DSGVTQTPKHLITATGQRVTLRCSPRSGDLSVYWYQQSLDQGLQFLIQYYNGEERAKGNILERFSAQQFPDLHSELNLSSLELGDSALYFCASSPQRSGNTIYFGEGSWLTVV.